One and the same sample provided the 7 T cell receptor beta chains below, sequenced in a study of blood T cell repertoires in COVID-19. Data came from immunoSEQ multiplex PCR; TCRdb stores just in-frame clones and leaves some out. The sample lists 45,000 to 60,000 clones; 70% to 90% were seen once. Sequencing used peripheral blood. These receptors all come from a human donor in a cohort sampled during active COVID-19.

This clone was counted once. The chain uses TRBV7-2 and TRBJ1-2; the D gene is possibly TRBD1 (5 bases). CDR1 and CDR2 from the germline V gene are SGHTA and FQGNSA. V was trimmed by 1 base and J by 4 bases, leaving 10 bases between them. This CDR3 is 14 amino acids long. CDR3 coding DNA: TGTGCCAGCAGCTTAGAGCAGGGTCCCTATGGCTACACCTTC. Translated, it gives CASSLEQGPYGYTF. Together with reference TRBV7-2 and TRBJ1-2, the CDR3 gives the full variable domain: GAGVSQSPSNKVTEKGKDVELRCDPISGHTALYWYRQSLGQGLEFLIYFQGNSAPDKSGLPSDRFSAERTGGSVSTLTIQRTQQEDSAVYLCASSLEQGPYGYTFGSGTRLTVV.

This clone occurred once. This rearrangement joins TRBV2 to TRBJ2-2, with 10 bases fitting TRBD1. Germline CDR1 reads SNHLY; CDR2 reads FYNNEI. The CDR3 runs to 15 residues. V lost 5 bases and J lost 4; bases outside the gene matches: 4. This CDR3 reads CASSWTGGGTGELFF. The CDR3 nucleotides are TGTGCCAGCAGTTGGACAGGGGGTGGCACCGGGGAGCTGTTTTTT. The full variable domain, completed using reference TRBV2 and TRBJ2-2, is EPEVTQTPSHQVTQMGQEVILRCVPISNHLYFYWYRQILGQKVEFLVSFYNNEISEKSEIFDDQFSVERPDGSNFTLKIRSTKLEDSAMYFCASSWTGGGTGELFFGEGSRLTVL.

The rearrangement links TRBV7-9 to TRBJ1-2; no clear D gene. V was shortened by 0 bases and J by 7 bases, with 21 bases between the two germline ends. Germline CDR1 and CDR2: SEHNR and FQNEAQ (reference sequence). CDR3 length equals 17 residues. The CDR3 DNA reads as TGTGCCAGCAGCTTAGCTGGACTGTCAGCGAATGCCTCTGGCTACACCTTC. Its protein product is CASSLAGLSANASGYTF.

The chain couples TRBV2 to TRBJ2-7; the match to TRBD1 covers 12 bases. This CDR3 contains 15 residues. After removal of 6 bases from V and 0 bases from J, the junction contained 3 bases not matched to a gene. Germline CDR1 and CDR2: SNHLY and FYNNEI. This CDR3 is CASRGDRGLSYEQYF. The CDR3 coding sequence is TGTGCCAGCAGAGGGGACAGGGGGCTCTCCTACGAGCAGTACTTC.

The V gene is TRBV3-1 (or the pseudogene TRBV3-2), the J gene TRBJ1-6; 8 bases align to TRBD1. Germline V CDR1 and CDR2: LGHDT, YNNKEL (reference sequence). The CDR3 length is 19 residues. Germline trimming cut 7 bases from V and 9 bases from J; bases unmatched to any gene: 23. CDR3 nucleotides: TGTGCCAGCAACAAAAAGACCCCCGGGACAGGAAGGGATCGTTCACCCCTCCACTTT. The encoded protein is CASNKKTPGTGRDRSPLHF.

The CDR3 region has the DNA TGTGCCAGCAGCCCGGCGGTCAGTCAGCCCCAGCATTTT. It specifies CASSPAVSQPQHF. V gene TRBV7-2 combines with J gene TRBJ1-5; no clear D. The V end lost 5 bases, the J end lost 6 bases, and 11 bases lay between the germline ends. CDR3 length: 13 residues. The germline V gene has CDR1 SGHTA and CDR2 FQGNSA.

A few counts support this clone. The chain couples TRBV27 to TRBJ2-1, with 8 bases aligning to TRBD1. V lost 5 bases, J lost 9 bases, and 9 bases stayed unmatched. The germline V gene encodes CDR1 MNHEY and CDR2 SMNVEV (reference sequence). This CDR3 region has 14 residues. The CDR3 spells CASSRQGAVGEQFF. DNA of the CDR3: TGTGCCAGCAGTCGGCAGGGGGCCGTGGGTGAGCAGTTCTTC.